This T cell receptor beta chain was identified in a study of T cell responses to AZD1222 COVID-19 vaccine. Assay used: immunoSEQ multiplex PCR; TCRdb lists only in-frame clones, some missing. Of roughly 97,000 clones in the sample, about 91% were seen once. V was shortened by 2 bases and J by 6 bases, with 7 bases between the two germline ends. Germline V gives CDR1 SQVTM, CDR2 ANQGSEA. This CDR3 region has 12 residues. Study-wide findings and caveats: White British donors predominated, females outnumbered males, and clonal diversity was possibly underestimated.

As concerns this clone: The antigen remains undetermined.

The chain joins TRBV29-1 to TRBJ2-2; D ambiguous. The clonotype was recovered from an adult in good health. The sequences come from peripheral blood, collected on day 0 of AZD1222 vaccination. DNA of the CDR3: TGCAGCGTTGAACCGTCCGCCGGGGAGCTGTTTTTT. Translation: CSVEPSAGELFF.